This entry concerns a single T cell receptor beta chain. Its specificity is not known. TCRdb re-derived calls from the reads in MiXCR, one entry per CDR3 protein. There are approximately 1,000,000 distinct CDR3 sequences in the sample; 30% to 40% occur only once, and about 14% lies in the top ten. The sample originates from a study of T cell repertoires in cytomegalovirus infection. Turning to the study itself: Well-studied HLA-B-restricted CMV epitopes were used in the study alongside recently identified HLA-C-restricted ones. Evidence of both CMV infection and a matching HLA type came from public TCR beta signatures.

Overall study results and limits: Based on cumulative public TCR beta family frequency, carriers of CMV plus the relevant HLA were identified. CMV-specific TCR beta clonotypes restricted by HLA-C were the ones dominating the ex vivo response.

Trimming stripped 0 bases from V and 8 bases from J, with 16 bases between. This CDR3 spans 16 amino acids. Germline CDR1 SGHVS, CDR2 FNYEAQ. The origin of this receptor is a human donor in good health (CMV status not recorded). Some clones in this sample may be carry-over from other donors' samples. Sequencing used cultured CD8+ T cells from PBMCs, obtained from culture after CMV antigen stimulation. The chain uses TRBV7-6 and TRBJ2-2; a weak D match, TRBD1 (6 bases). As DNA, the CDR3 is TGTGCCAGCAGCTTAGCCCCCTGGACAGATCAAGGGGAGCTGTTTTTT. Protein sequence: CASSLAPWTDQGELFF. The full variable domain, completed using reference TRBV7-6 and TRBJ2-2, is GAGVSQSPRYKVTKRGQDVALRCDPISGHVSLYWYRQALGQGPEFLTYFNYEAQQDKSGLPNDRFSAERPEGSISTLTIQRTEQRDSAMYRCASSLAPWTDQGELFFGEGSRLTVL.